This T cell receptor (beta chain) comes out of a study of cytomegalovirus exposure and HLA in healthy donors. Study-wide context: An analysis done earlier identified 90 million to 120 million unique TCR beta sequences from about 180 million T cells.

The CDR3 contains 14 residues. The germline V gene has CDR1 SGHTA and CDR2 FQGNSA. With 5 bases clipped from V and 6 bases from J, the junction kept 5 bases outside the gene matches. The PCR made use of 60 Vbeta and 13 Jbeta primers. Measured with immunoSEQ multiplex PCR; TCRdb has only the in-frame clones, and not every one. The top ten clones hold 2.5% to 4% of a sample with 150,000 to 200,000 clones, 65% to 85% of them seen once. Study-wide points: TCR beta sequences reportedly predicted most subjects' HLA-A and HLA-B alleles accurately. Some public TCRs appeared in many individuals, while most sequences were rare.

In regard to this clone: The target antigen is unknown.

The sample taken for sequencing was PBMCs. The TCR sequence derives from a woman aged 45-60 years in good health and CMV-seropositive. The rearrangement joins TRBV7-2 to TRBJ1-3, with 9 bases aligning to TRBD1. The CDR3 DNA sequence: TGTGCCAGCAGCCCCGGGACAGGGATAAACACCATATATTTT. It translates to CASSPGTGINTIYF.